This TCR beta chain was retrieved from a study of human T cells and chemical hapten exposure. One entry per CDR3 protein, called by TCRdb with MiXCR from the RACE reads. The table records fewer than 140,000 distinct CDR3 sequences, more than 10% of them present only once. Germline V CDR1 and CDR2: MDHEN, SYDVKM. This CDR3 is built from 15 residues. V was pared by 6 bases and J by 1 base, with 14 bases between. Time point defined: pre-sensitization, week 0. The treatment is: therapeutic diphenylcyclopropenone sensitization with weekly scalp DPC. The study enrolled 18 to 70-year-old alopecia patients suitable for DPC.

Sequenced here: whole blood, sampled in connection with sensitization to the hapten diphenylcyclopropenone (DPC). This clonotype originated in a woman in her 50s with alopecia areata. Some clones in this sample may be carry-over from other donors' samples. The chain uses TRBV28 and TRBJ2-3; a possible D gene is TRBD1 (5 bases). The CDR3 spells CASSLSPTGTDTQYF. DNA for the CDR3: TGTGCCAGCAGCTTGAGCCCGACAGGCACAGATACGCAGTATTTT.